One sample yielded the 16 T cell receptor beta chains listed below, sequenced in a study of T-cell reconstitution after alpha-beta-depleted transplantation in children. Preparing the TCRbeta library involved the use of unique molecular identifiers. Each CDR3 protein gets one entry after TCRdb re-called the PCR reads with MiXCR. The sample gives 400,000 to 500,000 distinct CDR3 sequences, approximately 11% of which show up once; 4.5% to 7% is in the top ten. The sequencing used PBMCs from the stem cell graft donor, collected from the stem cell graft. Receptors were obtained from a human donor who donated a stem cell graft to a child with acute myeloid leukemia.

Only a few counts were recorded for this clonotype. This rearrangement joins TRBV9 to TRBJ1-2; TRBD1 matches 10 bases. Germline loops: CDR1 SGDLS, CDR2 YYNGEE. The CDR3 totals 16 residues. The V segment lost 3 bases and the J segment 1 base; nucleotides outside the gene matches: 6. DNA for the CDR3: TGTGCCAGCAGCGCCCTGGGACAGGGGTTTAACTATGGCTACACCTTC. This codes for CASSALGQGFNYGYTF.

This chain uses TRBV24-1 with TRBJ2-5; 9 bases line up with TRBD1. This CDR3 contains 16 residues. CDR1 is KGHDR, CDR2 SFDVKD, per germline. Trimming took 4 bases from V and 4 from J; bases not matched to a gene: 9. CDR3 bases: TGTGCCACCAGTGACCCGTATGGACAGGGGAGAGAGACCCAGTACTTC. Protein sequence: CATSDPYGQGRETQYF.

The rearrangement links TRBV4-1 to TRBJ1-3; D not certain. The CDR3 covers 15 residues. The germline V and J ends were trimmed by 0 bases and 1 base, with 7 bases remaining between them. The V gene's germline CDR1 is MGHRA and CDR2 YSYEKL. As DNA, the CDR3 is TGCGCCAGCAGCCAAGAGCTGCGATCTGGAAACACCATATATTTT. Translation gives CASSQELRSGNTIYF.

This clonotype was counted ten times or more. The rearrangement uses TRBV20-1 and TRBJ2-5; 8 nucleotides line up with TRBD2. The J segment lost 3 bases and the V segment lost 3 bases, leaving 6 bases of the junction unmatched. Germline assignment: CDR1 DFQATT and CDR2 SNEGSKA (reference sequence). The CDR3 covers 14 residues. Here the CDR3 DNA reads TGCAGTGCTAGGGGACTAGATCGTAAAGAGACCCAGTACTTC. Its protein is CSARGLDRKETQYF.

In its sample, this clonotype was seen a few times. The V and J genes are TRBV3-1 and TRBJ2-1; the match to TRBD2 covers 8 bases. Germline lookup yields CDR1 LGHDT and CDR2 YNNKEL (reference sequence). The CDR3 loop spans 14 amino acids. Trimming took 1 base from V and 9 from J; bases not matched to a gene: 5. The CDR3 DNA sequence: TGTGCCAGCAGCCAAGCTAGCGGGTGGGGTGAGCAGTTCTTC. Its protein is CASSQASGWGEQFF.

The chain carries TRBV7-9 and TRBJ2-7; 9 bases fit TRBD2. This CDR3 contains 16 residues. The V gene end was trimmed by 1 base and the J gene end by 4 bases; junction bases not matched to a gene: 8. Germline loops: CDR1 SEHNR, CDR2 FQNEAQ (reference sequence). The CDR3 DNA is TGTGCCAGCAGCTTAGGGCTAGCGGGACCTGCATACGAGCAGTACTTC. Translating it yields CASSLGLAGPAYEQYF.

The CDR3 sequence: CASSLEPTGVPDTQYF. The CDR3 DNA sequence: TGTGCCAGCAGCTTAGAGCCGACAGGGGTGCCAGATACGCAGTATTTT. The V call is TRBV7-2, the J call TRBJ2-3, with TRBD1 matching 8 bases. V gave up 1 base and J gave up 4 bases; unmatched junction bases: 7. Germline loops: CDR1 SGHTA, CDR2 FQGNSA. The length of the CDR3 is 16 residues.

The chain employs TRBV7-9 and TRBJ2-7, with D perhaps matching TRBD2 (6 bases). The CDR3 consists of 14 residues. V gave up 0 bases and J gave up 6 bases, with 12 bases separating them. Germline V lookup: CDR1 SEHNR, CDR2 FQNEAQ (reference sequence). CDR3 loop: CASSLARLGGEQYF. The CDR3 DNA reads as TGTGCCAGCAGCTTAGCTCGGTTGGGAGGCGAGCAGTACTTC. Filled out from reference TRBV7-9 and TRBJ2-7, the complete variable domain reads DTGVSQNPRHKITKRGQNVTFRCDPISEHNRLYWYRQTLGQGPEFLTYFQNEAQLEKSRLLSDRFSAERPKGSFSTLEIQRTEQGDSAMYLCASSLARLGGEQYFGPGTRLTVT.

The table lists this clonotype with many counts. J is TRBJ2-1 and V is TRBV6-2 or TRBV6-3; D is ambiguous. The germline gives CDR1 MNHEY, CDR2 SVGEGT. The CDR3 extends over 13 amino acids. V shed 8 bases and J shed 8 bases, with 16 bases lying between them. As DNA, the CDR3 is TGTGCCAGCTGGGGTCTTCGCGGCGATGAGCAGTTCTTC. Amino acid sequence: CASWGLRGDEQFF.

This clonotype has just a few counts. The rearrangement links TRBV5-1 to TRBJ2-2; D not resolved. CDR1 and CDR2 (germline): SGHRS, YFSETQ. Between the trimmed V and J ends, which lost 4 bases and 4 bases, there was a span of 11 bases. The CDR3 contains 14 residues. Here the CDR3 reads CASSPTPGTGELFF. Here the CDR3 DNA reads TGCGCCAGCAGCCCTACACCGGGCACCGGGGAGCTGTTTTTT.

J is TRBJ1-5 and V is TRBV10-3; D unclear. V lost 2 bases and J lost 0, with 8 bases in between. The CDR3 loop spans 15 amino acids. The germline V gene has CDR1 ENHRY and CDR2 SYGVKD. The CDR3 coding sequence is TGTGCCATCAGTGAGGGCCAGATTAGCAATCAGCCCCAGCATTTT. Translation: CAISEGQISNQPQHF.

The chain employs TRBV27 and TRBJ1-2; D remains unclear. This CDR3 is built from 15 residues. The V end was cut by 0 bases, the J end by 0 bases, with 8 bases between. Germline CDR1 MNHEY, CDR2 SMNVEV (reference sequence). The CDR3, as DNA: TGTGCCAGCAGTTTATCTTACGGAGCTAACTATGGCTACACCTTC. Its protein is CASSLSYGANYGYTF.

This clonotype showed up many times. The CDR3 DNA reads as TGCAGTGCTAGGGCGGGACAGGGGGCCGGGCAGCCCCAGCATTTT. Translating it yields CSARAGQGAGQPQHF. V is TRBV20-1 and J is TRBJ1-5, with 12 bases fitting TRBD1. The V and J ends lost 3 bases and 7 bases, in that order; junction bases with no gene match: 7. Germline V gene lookup returns CDR1 DFQATT and CDR2 SNEGSKA (reference sequence). The CDR3 runs to 15 residues.

This clonotype was counted between two and nine times. The chain carries TRBV5-1 and TRBJ2-7; 11 positions match TRBD2. Germline loops: CDR1 SGHRS, CDR2 YFSETQ. The CDR3 covers 15 residues. Trimming took 4 bases from V and 5 from J; bases not matched to a gene: 8. Here the CDR3 DNA reads TGCGCCAGCAGCCCTCGGACTAGCGGGCACGACGAGCAGTACTTC. Its translation: CASSPRTSGHDEQYF.

This clonotype was seen only a few times. The chain employs TRBV18 and TRBJ1-1, with a weak D call TRBD1 (5 bases). Germline loops: CDR1 KGHSH, CDR2 LQKENI. Deletions cut 3 bases from V and 5 bases from J, with 10 bases between. This CDR3 region has 13 residues. The CDR3: CASSPAEGTEAFF. The CDR3 nucleotides are TGTGCCAGCTCACCGGCAGAGGGGACTGAAGCTTTCTTT.

The rearrangement links TRBV12-3 or TRBV12-4 to TRBJ2-4; TRBD1 agrees at 12 bases. V lost 5 bases, J lost 9 bases, and 8 bases stayed unmatched. The CDR3 sequence is 15 residues long. CDR3 region: CASSHGTGGAPIQYF. In nucleotides, the CDR3 is TGTGCCAGCAGTCATGGGACAGGGGGCGCGCCCATTCAGTACTTC.